The 8 T cell receptor beta chains given below trace back to one sample, sequenced in a study of PD-1 blockade in mismatch repair-deficient tumors. Assay: immunoSEQ multiplex PCR; the TCRdb copy retains only in-frame clones and omits some. This table holds roughly 120,000 clones, 88% found once. Here the sequenced sample was peripheral blood, taken 70 to 73 weeks after starting pembrolizumab. These receptor sequences come from an adult with mismatch repair-deficient cancer.

J is TRBJ1-1 and V is TRBV7-9; the D gene is possibly TRBD1 (5 bases). This CDR3 region has 12 residues. V gave up 1 base and J gave up 9 bases, with 9 bases separating them. Germline lookup yields CDR1 SEHNR and CDR2 FQNEAQ (reference sequence). In DNA form, the CDR3 reads TGTGCCAGCAGCTTAGAGGGGTTGAAAGCTTTCTTT. Translating it yields CASSLEGLKAFF. The entire variable domain, with the rest obtained from reference TRBV7-9 and TRBJ1-1, is as follows: DTGVSQNPRHKITKRGQNVTFRCDPISEHNRLYWYRQTLGQGPEFLTYFQNEAQLEKSRLLSDRFSAERPKGSFSTLEIQRTEQGDSAMYLCASSLEGLKAFFGQGTRLTVV.

The chain combines TRBV27 with TRBJ2-7, with D possibly matching TRBD1 (5 bases). Germline CDR1 MNHEY, CDR2 SMNVEV (reference sequence). This CDR3 contains 16 residues. With 0 bases removed from V and 3 bases from J, the gap between germline ends came to 15 bases. CDR3 sequence: CASSLSAGDRIYEQYF. CDR3 in DNA: TGTGCCAGCAGTTTATCCGCAGGCGACAGAATCTACGAGCAGTACTTC.

The chain employs TRBV7-3 and TRBJ1-2; no clear D gene. This CDR3 has 15 residues. Per the germline V gene, CDR1 is SGHTA and CDR2 is FQGTGA. Between the trimmed V and J ends, which lost 5 bases and 4 bases, there was a span of 17 bases. This CDR3 reads CASSLTAGPFYGYTF. Written as DNA, the CDR3 is TGTGCCAGCAGCCTCACCGCTGGGCCCTTCTATGGCTACACCTTC.

The chain uses TRBV30 and TRBJ1-5, with D perhaps matching TRBD1 (6 bases). Germline CDR1 is GTSNPN and CDR2 is SVGIG (reference sequence). This CDR3 is built from 13 residues. Trimming stripped 1 base from V and 5 bases from J, with 9 bases between. Here the CDR3 DNA reads TGTGCCTGGAGTGGCGGGGGCGATCAGCCCCAGCATTTT. Encoded protein: CAWSGGGDQPQHF.

This clone was detected a few times. The J gene is TRBJ2-3, the V gene TRBV4-1; 10 nucleotides align to TRBD2. CDR1 is MGHRA and CDR2 is YSYEKL in the germline V gene. The CDR3 runs to 16 residues. V was clipped by 0 bases and J by 5 bases; unmatched bases: 5. CDR3 nucleotides: TGCGCCAGCAGCCAAGAGCGCGCTAGCGGGAGAGATACGCAGTATTTT. It encodes CASSQERASGRDTQYF.

The rearrangement uses TRBV28 and TRBJ2-5; 16 positions match TRBD2. The length of the CDR3 is 18 residues. The germline V gene encodes CDR1 MDHEN and CDR2 SYDVKM. The junction had 7 bases not matched to a gene; V was cut back by 1 base and J by 5 bases. The CDR3 DNA reads TGTGCCAGCAGTTTATCGGGGACTAGCGGGAGGGCCGCGGAGACCCAGTACTTC. Translating it yields CASSLSGTSGRAAETQYF.

V is TRBV7-9 and J is TRBJ2-7, with D hard to call. The CDR3 spans 12 residues. The germline gives CDR1 SEHNR, CDR2 FQNEAQ (reference sequence). The ends were cut back, 1 base at V and 8 bases at J, with 9 bases in the middle. The CDR3, as DNA: TGTGCCAGCAGCTTAGGTATGTCGCAGCAGTACTTC. This translates into CASSLGMSQQYF.

The chain joins TRBV5-4 to TRBJ1-1, with 9 nucleotides matching TRBD1. Germline V CDR1 and CDR2: SGHNT, YYREEE (reference sequence). CDR3 length: 15 residues. Trimming removed 2 bases from V and 6 bases from J; junction bases left unmatched: 8. The CDR3 spells CASSLPGQGRAEAFF. CDR3 sequence (DNA): TGTGCCAGCAGCTTACCGGGACAGGGTAGGGCTGAAGCTTTCTTT.